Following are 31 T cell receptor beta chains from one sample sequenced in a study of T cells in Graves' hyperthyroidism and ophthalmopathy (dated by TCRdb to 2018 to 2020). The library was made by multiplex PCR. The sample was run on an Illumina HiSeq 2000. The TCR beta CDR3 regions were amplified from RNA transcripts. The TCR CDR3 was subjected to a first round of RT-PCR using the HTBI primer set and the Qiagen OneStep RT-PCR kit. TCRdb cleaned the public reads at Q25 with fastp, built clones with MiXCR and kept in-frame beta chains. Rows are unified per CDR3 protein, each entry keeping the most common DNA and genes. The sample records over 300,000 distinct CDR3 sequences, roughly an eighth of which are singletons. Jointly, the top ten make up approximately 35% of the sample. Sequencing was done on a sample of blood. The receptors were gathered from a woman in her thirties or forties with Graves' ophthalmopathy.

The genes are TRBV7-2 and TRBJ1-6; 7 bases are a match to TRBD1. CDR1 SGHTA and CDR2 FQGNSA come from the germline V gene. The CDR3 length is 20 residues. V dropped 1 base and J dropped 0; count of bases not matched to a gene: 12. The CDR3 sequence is CASSLEMAVGQSSYNSPLHF. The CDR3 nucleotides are TGTGCCAGCAGCTTAGAGATGGCTGTGGGACAGAGCTCCTATAATTCACCCCTCCACTTT.

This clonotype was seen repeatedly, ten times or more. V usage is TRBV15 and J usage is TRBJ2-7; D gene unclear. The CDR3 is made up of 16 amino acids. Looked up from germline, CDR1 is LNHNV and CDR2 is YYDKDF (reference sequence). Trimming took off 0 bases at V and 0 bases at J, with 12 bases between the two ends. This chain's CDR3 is CATSRDKAGSSYEQYF. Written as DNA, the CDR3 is TGTGCCACCAGCAGAGATAAAGCAGGAAGCTCCTACGAGCAGTACTTC.

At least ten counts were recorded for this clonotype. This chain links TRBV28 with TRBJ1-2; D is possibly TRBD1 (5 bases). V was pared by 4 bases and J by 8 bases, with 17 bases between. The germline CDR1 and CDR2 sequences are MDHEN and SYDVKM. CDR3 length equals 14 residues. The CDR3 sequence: CASSSPGVVWGYTF. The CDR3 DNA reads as TGTGCCAGCAGTTCCCCGGGGGTCGTTTGGGGCTACACCTTC.

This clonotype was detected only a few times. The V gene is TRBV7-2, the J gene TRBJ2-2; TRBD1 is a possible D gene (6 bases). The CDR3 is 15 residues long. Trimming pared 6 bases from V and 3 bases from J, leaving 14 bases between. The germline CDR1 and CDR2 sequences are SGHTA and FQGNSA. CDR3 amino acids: CASSPEQGYTGELFF. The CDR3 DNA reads TGTGCCAGCAGTCCTGAACAGGGTTACACCGGGGAGCTGTTTTTT.

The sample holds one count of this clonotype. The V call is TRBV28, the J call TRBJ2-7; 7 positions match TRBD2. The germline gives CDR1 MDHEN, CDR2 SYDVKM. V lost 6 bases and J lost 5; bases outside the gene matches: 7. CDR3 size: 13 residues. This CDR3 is CASSGREIDEQYF. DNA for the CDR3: TGTGCCAGCAGCGGGCGGGAGATAGACGAGCAGTACTTC.

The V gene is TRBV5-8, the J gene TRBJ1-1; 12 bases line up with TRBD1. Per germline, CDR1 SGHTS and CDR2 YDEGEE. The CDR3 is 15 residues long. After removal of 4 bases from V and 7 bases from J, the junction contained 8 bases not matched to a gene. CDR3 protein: CASSPSGQGAFEAFF. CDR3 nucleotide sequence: TGTGCCAGCAGCCCGTCGGGACAGGGGGCTTTTGAAGCTTTCTTT.

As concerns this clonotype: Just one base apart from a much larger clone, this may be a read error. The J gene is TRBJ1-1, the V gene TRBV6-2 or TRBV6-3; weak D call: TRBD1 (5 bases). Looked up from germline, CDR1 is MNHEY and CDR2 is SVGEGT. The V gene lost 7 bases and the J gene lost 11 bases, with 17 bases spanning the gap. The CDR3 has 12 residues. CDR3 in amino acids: CASNSGAPAAFF. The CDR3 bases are TGTGCCAGCAACTCCGGGGCACCGGCCGCTTTCTTT.

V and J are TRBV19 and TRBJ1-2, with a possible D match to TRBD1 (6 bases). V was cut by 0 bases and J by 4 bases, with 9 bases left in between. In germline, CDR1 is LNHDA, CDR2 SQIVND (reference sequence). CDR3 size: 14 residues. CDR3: CASSIDPGAYGYTF. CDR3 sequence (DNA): TGTGCCAGTAGTATAGATCCAGGGGCCTATGGCTACACCTTC. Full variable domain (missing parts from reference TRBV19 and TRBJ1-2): DGGITQSPKYLFRKEGQNVTLSCEQNLNHDAMYWYRQDPGQGLRLIYYSQIVNDFQKGDIAEGYSVSREKKESFPLTVTSAQKNPTAFYLCASSIDPGAYGYTFGSGTRLTVV.

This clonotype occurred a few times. This CDR3 is CASRRTNSNQPQHF. The CDR3 DNA sequence: TGTGCCAGCAGAAGGACAAATAGCAATCAGCCCCAGCATTTT. The chain is built from TRBV7-3 and TRBJ1-5, with a possible D match to TRBD1 (5 bases). With 6 bases removed from V and 0 bases from J, the gap between germline ends came to 9 bases. The CDR3 totals 14 residues. Germline loops: CDR1 SGHTA, CDR2 FQGTGA.

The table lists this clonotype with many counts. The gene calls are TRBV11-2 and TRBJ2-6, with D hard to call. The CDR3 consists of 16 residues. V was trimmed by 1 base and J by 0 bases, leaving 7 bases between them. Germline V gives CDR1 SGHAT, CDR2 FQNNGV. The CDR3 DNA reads TGTGCCAGCAGCTTAGGGCCCGCCTCTGGGGCCAACGTCCTGACTTTC. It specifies CASSLGPASGANVLTF.

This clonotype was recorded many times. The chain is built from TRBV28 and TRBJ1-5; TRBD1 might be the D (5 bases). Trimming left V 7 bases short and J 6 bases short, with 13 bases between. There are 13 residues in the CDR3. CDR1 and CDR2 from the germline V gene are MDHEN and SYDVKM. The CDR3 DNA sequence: TGTGCCAGCACCGAAATCGGGGGTCAGCCCCAGCATTTT. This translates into CASTEIGGQPQHF. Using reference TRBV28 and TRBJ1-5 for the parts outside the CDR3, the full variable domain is DVKVTQSSRYLVKRTGEKVFLECVQDMDHENMFWYRQDPGLGLRLIYFSYDVKMKEKGDIPEGYSVSREKKERFSLILESASTNQTSMYLCASTEIGGQPQHFGDGTRLSIL.

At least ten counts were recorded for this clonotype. The chain's CDR3 is CASSLDPSEYEQYF. The CDR3, as DNA: TGTGCCAGCAGCTTAGACCCCTCAGAATACGAGCAGTACTTC. The genes are TRBV11-2 and TRBJ2-7; D gene uncertain. This CDR3 spans 14 amino acids. V was trimmed by 0 bases and J by 4 bases, leaving 10 bases between them. The V gene's germline CDR1 is SGHAT and CDR2 FQNNGV.

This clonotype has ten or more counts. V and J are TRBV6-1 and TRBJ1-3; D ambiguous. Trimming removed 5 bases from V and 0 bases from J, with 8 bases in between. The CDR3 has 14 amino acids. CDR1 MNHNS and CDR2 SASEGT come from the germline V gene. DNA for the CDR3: TGTGCCAGCAGTCGCGGGGTCTCTGGAAACACCATATATTTT. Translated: CASSRGVSGNTIYF.

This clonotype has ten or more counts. The CDR3 is CATQTGYYSNQPQHF. CDR3 bases: TGTGCCACTCAAACAGGGTATTATAGCAATCAGCCCCAGCATTTT. The chain carries TRBV6-1 and TRBJ1-5, with D possibly matching TRBD1 (6 bases). V was pared by 10 bases and J by 0 bases, with 16 bases between. The CDR3 length is 15 residues. Germline lookup yields CDR1 MNHNS and CDR2 SASEGT.

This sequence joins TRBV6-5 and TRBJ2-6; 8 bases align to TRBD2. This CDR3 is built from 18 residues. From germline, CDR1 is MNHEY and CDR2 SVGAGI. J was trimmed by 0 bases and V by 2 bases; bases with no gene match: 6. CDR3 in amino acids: CASSYLPGLGSGANVLTF. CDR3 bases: TGTGCCAGCAGTTACCTACCGGGACTAGGCTCTGGGGCCAACGTCCTGACTTTC.

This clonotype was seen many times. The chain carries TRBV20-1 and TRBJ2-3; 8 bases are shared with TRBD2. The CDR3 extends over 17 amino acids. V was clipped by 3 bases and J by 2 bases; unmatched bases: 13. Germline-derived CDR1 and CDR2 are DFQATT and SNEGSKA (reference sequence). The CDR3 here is CSASPWYLAGYTDTQYF. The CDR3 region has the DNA TGCAGTGCTAGCCCTTGGTACCTAGCGGGCTACACAGATACGCAGTATTTT.

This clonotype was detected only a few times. CDR3 protein: CSQVPREPGSETQYF. CDR3 nucleotide sequence: TGCAGCCAGGTTCCCCGGGAACCGGGGAGTGAGACCCAGTACTTC. The chain has TRBV20-1 and TRBJ2-5, with a weak D call TRBD2 (5 bases). Germline values: CDR1 DFQATT, CDR2 SNEGSKA (reference sequence). This CDR3 spans 15 amino acids.

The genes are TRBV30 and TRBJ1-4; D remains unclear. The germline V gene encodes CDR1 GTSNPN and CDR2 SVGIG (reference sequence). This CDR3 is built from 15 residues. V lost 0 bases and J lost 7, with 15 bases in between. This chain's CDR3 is CAWSVNRQRIEKLFF. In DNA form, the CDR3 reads TGTGCCTGGAGTGTAAATCGCCAGAGGATTGAAAAACTGTTTTTT. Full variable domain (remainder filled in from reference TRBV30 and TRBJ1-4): SQTIHQWPATLVQPVGSPLSLECTVEGTSNPNLYWYRQAAGRGLQLLFYSVGIGQISSEVPQNLSASRPQDRQFILSSKKLLLSDSGFYLCAWSVNRQRIEKLFFGSGTQLSVL.

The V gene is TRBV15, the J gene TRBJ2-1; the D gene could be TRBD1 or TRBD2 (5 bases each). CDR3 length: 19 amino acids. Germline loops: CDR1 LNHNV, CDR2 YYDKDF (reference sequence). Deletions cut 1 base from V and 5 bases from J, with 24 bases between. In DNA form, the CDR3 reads TGTGCCACCAGCAGAGTGGGGGTCGGAGGAAGAGGGACGGACAATGAGCAGTTCTTC. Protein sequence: CATSRVGVGGRGTDNEQFF.

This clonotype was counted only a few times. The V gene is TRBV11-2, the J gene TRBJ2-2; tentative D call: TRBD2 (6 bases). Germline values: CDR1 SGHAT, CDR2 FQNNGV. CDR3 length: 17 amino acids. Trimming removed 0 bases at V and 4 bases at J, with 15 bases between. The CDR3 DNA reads TGTGCCAGCAGCTTAGATCCTGGGGGGTCGGGCACCGGGGAGCTGTTTTTT. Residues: CASSLDPGGSGTGELFF.

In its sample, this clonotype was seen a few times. In DNA form, the CDR3 reads TGCAGTGGAACTAGGTGGTTGGTCCTATTCCCAGGCTACACCTTC. Its protein product is CSGTRWLVLFPGYTF. The gene calls are TRBV20-1 and TRBJ1-2; no reliable D call. The germline CDR1 and CDR2 sequences are DFQATT and SNEGSKA (reference sequence). Trimming removed 7 bases from V and 8 bases from J, with 26 bases in between. CDR3 length: 15 residues.

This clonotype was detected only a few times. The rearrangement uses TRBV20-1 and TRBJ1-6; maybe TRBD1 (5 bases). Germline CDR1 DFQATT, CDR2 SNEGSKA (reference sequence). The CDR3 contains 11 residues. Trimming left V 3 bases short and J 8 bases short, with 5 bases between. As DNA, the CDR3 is TGCAGTGCTAGGGGGGATTCACCCCTCCACTTT. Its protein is CSARGDSPLHF.

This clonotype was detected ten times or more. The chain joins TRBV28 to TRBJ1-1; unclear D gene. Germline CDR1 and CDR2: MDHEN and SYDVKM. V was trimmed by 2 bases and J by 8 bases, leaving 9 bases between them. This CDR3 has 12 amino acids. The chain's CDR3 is CASSLVKGEAFF. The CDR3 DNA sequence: TGTGCCAGCAGTTTAGTGAAGGGCGAAGCTTTCTTT.

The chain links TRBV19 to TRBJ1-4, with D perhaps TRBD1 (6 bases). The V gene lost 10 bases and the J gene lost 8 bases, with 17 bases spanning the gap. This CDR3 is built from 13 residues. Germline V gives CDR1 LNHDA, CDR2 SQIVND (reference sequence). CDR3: CATLDRKDEKLFF. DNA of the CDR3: TGTGCCACTCTAGACAGGAAGGACGAAAAACTGTTTTTT.

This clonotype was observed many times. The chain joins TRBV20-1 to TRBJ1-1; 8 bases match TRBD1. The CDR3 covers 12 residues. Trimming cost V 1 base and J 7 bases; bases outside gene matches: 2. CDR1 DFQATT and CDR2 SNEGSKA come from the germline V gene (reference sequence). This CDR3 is CSARAGGREAFF. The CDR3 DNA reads TGCAGTGCTAGAGCAGGGGGCCGTGAAGCTTTCTTT.

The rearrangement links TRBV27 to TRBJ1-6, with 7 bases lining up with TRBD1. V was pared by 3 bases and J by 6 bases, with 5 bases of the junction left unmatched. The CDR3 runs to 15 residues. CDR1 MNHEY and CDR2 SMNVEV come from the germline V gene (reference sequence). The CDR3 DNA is TGTGCCAGCAGTTTGAACAGGGGTGGTAATTCACCCCTCCACTTT. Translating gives CASSLNRGGNSPLHF.

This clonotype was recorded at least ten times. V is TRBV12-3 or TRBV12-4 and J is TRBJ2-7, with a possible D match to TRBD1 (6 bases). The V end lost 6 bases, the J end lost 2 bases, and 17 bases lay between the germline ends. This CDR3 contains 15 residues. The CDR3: CASRRQAASPYEQYF. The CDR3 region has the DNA TGTGCCAGCAGGAGACAGGCCGCTTCCCCCTACGAGCAGTACTTC.

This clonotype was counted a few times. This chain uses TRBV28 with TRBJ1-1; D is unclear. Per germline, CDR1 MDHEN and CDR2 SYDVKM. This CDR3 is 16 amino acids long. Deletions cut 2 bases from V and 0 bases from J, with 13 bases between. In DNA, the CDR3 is TGTGCCAGCAGTTTACCCCCCCGGGCCTTGAACACTGAAGCTTTCTTT. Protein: CASSLPPRALNTEAFF. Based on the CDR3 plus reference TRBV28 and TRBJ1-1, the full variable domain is DVKVTQSSRYLVKRTGEKVFLECVQDMDHENMFWYRQDPGLGLRLIYFSYDVKMKEKGDIPEGYSVSREKKERFSLILESASTNQTSMYLCASSLPPRALNTEAFFGQGTRLTVV.

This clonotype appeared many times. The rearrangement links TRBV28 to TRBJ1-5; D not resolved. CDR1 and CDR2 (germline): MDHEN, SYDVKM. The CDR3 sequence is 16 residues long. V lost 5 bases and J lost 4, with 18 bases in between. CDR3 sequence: CASSSNRKGGNQPQHF. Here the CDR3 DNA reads TGTGCCAGCAGTAGCAATCGGAAGGGCGGGAATCAGCCCCAGCATTTT.

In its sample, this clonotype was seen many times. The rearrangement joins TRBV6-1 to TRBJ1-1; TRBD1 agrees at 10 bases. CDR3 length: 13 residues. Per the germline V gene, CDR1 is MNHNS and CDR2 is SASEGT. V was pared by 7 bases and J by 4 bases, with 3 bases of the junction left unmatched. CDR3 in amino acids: CASKRTGGTEAFF. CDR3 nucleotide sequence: TGTGCCAGCAAGAGGACAGGGGGCACTGAAGCTTTCTTT.

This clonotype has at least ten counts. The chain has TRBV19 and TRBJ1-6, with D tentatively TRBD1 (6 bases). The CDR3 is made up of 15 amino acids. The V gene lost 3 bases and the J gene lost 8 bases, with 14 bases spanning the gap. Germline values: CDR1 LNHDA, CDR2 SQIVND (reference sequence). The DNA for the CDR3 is TGTGCCAGTAGTATTCTCGGGGGCGTCGATTCACCCCTCCACTTT. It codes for CASSILGGVDSPLHF.